This T cell receptor (beta chain) was recovered during a study of T-cell reconstitution after alpha-beta-depleted transplantation in children. Whole-study results and caveats: Newly produced T cells mostly provided counts and TCRbeta diversity after one year, as hyperexpanded clones declined. In patients about two months after transplant, alpha-beta T cells reportedly arose from several hundred expanded graft clones.

As it was prepared, the TCRbeta library received unique molecular identifiers. Each CDR3 protein is one row after TCRdb ran MiXCR on the PCR reads. Of roughly 180,000 distinct CDR3 sequences in the sample, 11% are singletons; the top ten hold about 12%. J gave up 6 bases and V 5 bases, and 19 bases lay outside the gene matches. The CDR3 has 18 amino acids. Germline-derived CDR1 and CDR2 are DFQATT and SNEGSKA (reference sequence). This clonotype was detected ten times or more. Antigen specificity is unknown. This TCR was sampled from a boy younger than 10 with acute myeloid leukemia, due to receive a stem cell transplant. The sequenced sample was PBMCs, obtained before TCRalphabeta/CD19-depleted stem cell transplant. The chain is built from TRBV20-1 and TRBJ2-3; 11 nucleotides match TRBD1. DNA of the CDR3: TGCAGTGCTGAAGGGGTAGAAGGGCGGACAGGGGGCGCGGATACGCAGTATTTT. Translation: CSAEGVEGRTGGADTQYF.